The following is a T cell receptor (beta chain) sequence with its context. Its cognate antigen is unknown. The data were taken from a study of Tregs in tolerant kidney transplant recipients. Study-wide points: Activated donor B cell expansion appeared to reveal the most relevant donor-specific TCRbeta repertoire. Biological reproducibility was not directly addressed, but technical replication error appeared minimal. Findings come from small patient numbers and require larger validation.

Assay: immunoSEQ multiplex PCR; the TCRdb copy retains only in-frame clones and omits some. The table lists 120,000 or so clones, 92% of them singletons. Unstimulated Tregs (CD4+CD25+CD127-) and CD4+CD25- non-Tregs were sorted from PBMCs. Sequencing was done on a sample of CD4+ T cells from blood. This TCR was recovered from a human donor in good health.

In nucleotides, the CDR3 is TGTGCCAGCTCACCACAGGCCGGGGGAGTTCAGCCCCAGCATTTT. It specifies CASSPQAGGVQPQHF. This rearrangement joins TRBV18 to TRBJ1-5, with a tentative D call TRBD1 (5 bases). V lost 1 base to trimming and J lost 6 bases, with 13 bases between them. There are 15 residues in the CDR3. Germline CDR1 reads KGHSH; CDR2 reads LQKENI. Full variable domain (outside the CDR3, taken from reference TRBV18 and TRBJ1-5): NAGVMQNPRHLVRRRGQEARLRCSPMKGHSHVYWYRQLPEEGLKFMVYLQKENIIDESGMPKERFSAEFPKEGPSILRIQQVVRGDSAAYFCASSPQAGGVQPQHFGDGTRLSIL.